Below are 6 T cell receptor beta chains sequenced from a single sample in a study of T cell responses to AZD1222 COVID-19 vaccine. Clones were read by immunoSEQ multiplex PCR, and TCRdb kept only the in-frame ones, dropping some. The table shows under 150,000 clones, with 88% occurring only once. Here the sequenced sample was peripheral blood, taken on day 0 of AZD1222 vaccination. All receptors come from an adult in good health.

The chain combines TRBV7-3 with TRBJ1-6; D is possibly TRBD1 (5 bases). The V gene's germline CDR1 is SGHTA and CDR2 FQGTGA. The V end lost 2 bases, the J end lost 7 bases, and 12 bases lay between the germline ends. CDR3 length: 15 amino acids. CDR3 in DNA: TGTGCCAGCAGCTTAGGACACGGAGAAAATTCACCCCTCCACTTT. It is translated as CASSLGHGENSPLHF.

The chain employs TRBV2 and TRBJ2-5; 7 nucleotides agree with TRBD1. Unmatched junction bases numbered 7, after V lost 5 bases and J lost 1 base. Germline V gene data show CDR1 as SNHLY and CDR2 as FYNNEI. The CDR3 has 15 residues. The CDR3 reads CASSSTGTAQETQYF. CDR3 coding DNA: TGTGCCAGCAGTTCGACCGGGACAGCCCAAGAGACCCAGTACTTC.

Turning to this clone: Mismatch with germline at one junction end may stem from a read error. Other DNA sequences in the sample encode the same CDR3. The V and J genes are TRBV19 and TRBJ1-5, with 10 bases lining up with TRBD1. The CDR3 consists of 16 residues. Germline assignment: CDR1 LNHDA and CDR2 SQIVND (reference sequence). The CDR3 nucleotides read TGTGCTAGTAGTATACCCGACAGGGGGCGGAATCAGCCCCAGCATTTT. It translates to CASSIPDRGRNQPQHF.

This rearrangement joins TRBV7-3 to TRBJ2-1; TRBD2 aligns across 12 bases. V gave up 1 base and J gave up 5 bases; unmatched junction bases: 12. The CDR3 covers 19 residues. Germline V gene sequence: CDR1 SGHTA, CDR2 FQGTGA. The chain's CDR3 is CASSLNPPTSGGSHNEQFF. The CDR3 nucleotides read TGTGCCAGCAGCTTAAACCCTCCGACTAGCGGGGGTTCTCACAATGAGCAGTTCTTC.

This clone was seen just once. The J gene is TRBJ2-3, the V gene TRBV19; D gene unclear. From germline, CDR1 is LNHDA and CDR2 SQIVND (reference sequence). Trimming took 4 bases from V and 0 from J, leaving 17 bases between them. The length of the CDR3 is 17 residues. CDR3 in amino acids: CASSTNFRGASTDTQYF. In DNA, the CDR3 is TGTGCCAGTAGTACAAATTTTCGAGGAGCCAGCACAGATACGCAGTATTTT.

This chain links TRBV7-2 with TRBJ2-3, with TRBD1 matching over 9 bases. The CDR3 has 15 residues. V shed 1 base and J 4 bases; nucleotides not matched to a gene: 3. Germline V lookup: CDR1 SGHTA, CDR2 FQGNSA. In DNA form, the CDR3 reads TGTGCCAGCAGCTTAGACAGGGGGCTCGCAGATACGCAGTATTTT. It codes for CASSLDRGLADTQYF.